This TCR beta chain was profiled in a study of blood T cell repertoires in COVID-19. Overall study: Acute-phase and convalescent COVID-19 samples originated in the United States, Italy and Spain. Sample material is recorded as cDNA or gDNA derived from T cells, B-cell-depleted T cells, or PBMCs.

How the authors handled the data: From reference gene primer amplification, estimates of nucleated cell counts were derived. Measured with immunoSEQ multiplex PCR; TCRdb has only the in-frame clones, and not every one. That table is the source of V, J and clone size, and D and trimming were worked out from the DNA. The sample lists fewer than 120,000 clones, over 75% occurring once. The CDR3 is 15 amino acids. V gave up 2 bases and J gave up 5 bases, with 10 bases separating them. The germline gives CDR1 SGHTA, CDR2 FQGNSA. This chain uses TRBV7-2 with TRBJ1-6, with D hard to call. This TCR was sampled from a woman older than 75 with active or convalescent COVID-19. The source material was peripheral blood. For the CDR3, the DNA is TGTGCCAGCAGCTTACAGGCAAACAATAATTCACCCCTCCACTTT. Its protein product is CASSLQANNNSPLHF.